These 30 T cell receptor beta chains originate from one sample sequenced in a study of beta chain features in type 1 diabetes. Sequencing targeted expressed TCRB transcripts, as all isolated RNA had been reverse transcribed. Some clones are missing from TCRdb's copy, which holds only in-frame ones; the method was immunoSEQ multiplex PCR. The sample lists over 700,000 clones, 17% seen once, with 0.02% to 0.025% in the top ten. Material for sequencing was naive CD4+ T cells from blood. Every receptor here comes from a woman between 18 and 29 years old in good health.

There are a few counts of this clone. V gene TRBV6-6 combines with J gene TRBJ2-4; D unclear. This CDR3 spans 11 amino acids. V gave up 7 bases and J gave up 9 bases, with 10 bases separating them. CDR1 and CDR2 from the germline V gene are MNHNY and SVGAGI (reference sequence). CDR3 coding DNA: TGTGCCAGCATAATGGGCCGCATTCAGTACTTC. This codes for CASIMGRIQYF.

The rearrangement joins TRBV9 to TRBJ1-2; D is perhaps TRBD1 (6 bases). The CDR3 extends over 16 amino acids. CDR1 SGDLS and CDR2 YYNGEE come from the germline V gene. V was clipped by 3 bases and J by 6 bases, with 21 bases between them. The CDR3 loop reads CASSANRDGQANGYTF. The CDR3 nucleotides are TGTGCCAGCAGCGCCAACAGGGACGGGCAAGCAAATGGCTACACCTTC. Full variable domain (outside the CDR3, taken from reference TRBV9 and TRBJ1-2): DSGVTQTPKHLITATGQRVTLRCSPRSGDLSVYWYQQSLDQGLQFLIQYYNGEERAKGNILERFSAQQFPDLHSELNLSSLELGDSALYFCASSANRDGQANGYTFGSGTRLTVV.

There are many counts of this clone. The chain links TRBV29-1 to TRBJ2-4; D is possibly TRBD1 or TRBD2 (5 bases each). The CDR3 spans 14 residues. V was clipped by 4 bases and J by 5 bases, with 15 bases between them. Germline V gene lookup returns CDR1 SQVTM and CDR2 ANQGSEA. CDR3 sequence (DNA): TGCAGCGTTGTTAGGGGAGCGTACGAAAACATTCAGTACTTC. The encoded protein is CSVVRGAYENIQYF.

The chain links TRBV18 to TRBJ2-5, with 7 bases identical to TRBD1. With V trimmed by 4 bases and J by 4 bases, 6 bases remained unmatched. Germline V lookup: CDR1 KGHSH, CDR2 LQKENI. The CDR3 is 14 amino acids. The chain's CDR3 is CASSREGGGETQYF. DNA of the CDR3: TGTGCCAGCTCACGGGAAGGGGGCGGAGAGACCCAGTACTTC.

This chain links TRBV27 with TRBJ2-7, with D hard to call. Per the germline V gene, CDR1 is MNHEY and CDR2 is SMNVEV (reference sequence). V was trimmed by 4 bases and J by 2 bases, leaving 12 bases between them. The CDR3 extends over 14 amino acids. DNA for the CDR3: TGTGCCAGCAGTTGGTCTTTTGGTACCTACGAGCAGTACTTC. Translation gives CASSWSFGTYEQYF.

The chain carries TRBV5-1 and TRBJ1-1; D is ambiguous. The V end lost 0 bases, the J end lost 0 bases, and 9 bases lay between the germline ends. CDR1 SGHRS and CDR2 YFSETQ come from the germline V gene. The CDR3 is made up of 15 amino acids. The CDR3 protein is CASSLVPELNTEAFF. The DNA of the CDR3 is TGCGCCAGCAGCTTGGTGCCAGAACTGAACACTGAAGCTTTCTTT. The whole variable domain, filled in from reference TRBV5-1 and TRBJ1-1, reads KAGVTQTPRYLIKTRGQQVTLSCSPISGHRSVSWYQQTPGQGLQFLFEYFSETQRNKGNFPGRFSGRQFSNSRSEMNVSTLELGDSALYLCASSLVPELNTEAFFGQGTRLTVV.

This clone was observed a handful of times. The J gene is TRBJ2-2, the V gene TRBV29-1, with D possibly TRBD1 on 6 matching bases. V was trimmed by 5 bases and J by 7 bases, leaving 14 bases between them. CDR1 is SQVTM, CDR2 ANQGSEA, per germline. The CDR3 is made up of 13 amino acids. CDR3 nucleotide sequence: TGCAGCGTTACGTACAGGGATATCGGGGAGCTGTTTTTT. Protein: CSVTYRDIGELFF.

The chain links TRBV28 to TRBJ2-3; D is ambiguous. Germline loops: CDR1 MDHEN, CDR2 SYDVKM. Trimming took off 3 bases at V and 3 bases at J, with 7 bases between the two ends. This CDR3 contains 13 residues. The chain's CDR3 is CASSFVATDTQYF. The CDR3 DNA reads TGTGCCAGCAGTTTCGTTGCGACAGATACGCAGTATTTT.

The V and J genes are TRBV6-5 and TRBJ2-4; TRBD1 aligns across 7 bases. CDR3 length equals 13 residues. Per the germline V gene, CDR1 is MNHEY and CDR2 is SVGAGI. V lost 5 bases and J lost 5; bases outside the gene matches: 3. CDR3 region: CASSPGQENIQYF. CDR3 DNA sequence: TGTGCCAGCAGTCCCGGACAGGAAAACATTCAGTACTTC.

This chain connects TRBV27 to TRBJ1-5; tentatively, D is TRBD1 (5 bases). CDR1 MNHEY and CDR2 SMNVEV come from the germline V gene (reference sequence). The CDR3 is 14 amino acids. Trimming left V 2 bases short and J 4 bases short, with 9 bases between. This CDR3 is CASSLRAGNQPQHF. The CDR3 nucleotides read TGTGCCAGCAGTTTACGGGCAGGGAATCAGCCCCAGCATTTT.

V gene TRBV6-5 combines with J gene TRBJ2-3, with TRBD1 as a possible D gene (5 bases). CDR1 and CDR2 from the germline V gene are MNHEY and SVGAGI. The CDR3 is 15 residues long. V shed 6 bases and J shed 1 base, with 14 bases lying between them. DNA for the CDR3: TGTGCCAGCAGCAGGACACAGATGGGCACAGATACGCAGTATTTT. This gives the protein CASSRTQMGTDTQYF.

The CDR3 protein is CASSLSASGSTDTQYF. As DNA, the CDR3 is TGCGCCAGCAGCTTGTCGGCTAGCGGTAGCACAGATACGCAGTATTTT. The chain has TRBV5-1 and TRBJ2-3, with 7 bases that match TRBD2. V shed 1 base, J shed 0 bases, and the junction held 5 bases outside the gene matches. This CDR3 region has 16 residues. Germline V gives CDR1 SGHRS, CDR2 YFSETQ.

The rearrangement joins TRBV4-2 to TRBJ2-6, with 8 positions matching TRBD1. The trim removed 2 bases at V and 2 bases at J, leaving 2 bases unmatched. This CDR3 is built from 16 residues. Germline V CDR1 and CDR2: LGHNA, YNFKEQ. In DNA, the CDR3 is TGTGCCAGCAGCCAAACACAGGGGGCTGGGGCCAACGTCCTGACTTTC. This codes for CASSQTQGAGANVLTF.

On this clone itself: This sample includes further DNA sequences coding for the same CDR3. V usage is TRBV11-2 and J usage is TRBJ2-7; D is undetermined. V was cut by 3 bases and J by 2 bases, with 8 bases left in between. The germline V gene encodes CDR1 SGHAT and CDR2 FQNNGV. CDR3 length: 13 amino acids. The CDR3 DNA sequence: TGTGCCAGCAGCTTGGCGGATCCCTACGAGCAGTACTTC. It is translated as CASSLADPYEQYF.

The V call is TRBV7-9, the J call TRBJ2-3; 15 bases align to TRBD2. Trimming at V came to 4 bases and at J to 4 bases, leaving 3 bases not matched to a gene. Germline CDR1 SEHNR, CDR2 FQNEAQ (reference sequence). This CDR3 contains 16 residues. CDR3 sequence (DNA): TGTGCCAGCAGCTCCCGGACTAGCGGGAGGGCAGATACGCAGTATTTT. This translates into CASSSRTSGRADTQYF.

V is TRBV7-9 and J is TRBJ1-5; 7 bases fit TRBD1. The CDR3 is 17 residues long. V lost 0 bases, J lost 2 bases, and 7 bases stayed unmatched. Germline V lookup: CDR1 SEHNR, CDR2 FQNEAQ (reference sequence). The chain's CDR3 is CASSLAIGGVGNQPQHF. CDR3 in DNA: TGTGCCAGCAGCTTAGCGATAGGGGGCGTTGGCAATCAGCCCCAGCATTTT.

At least ten counts were recorded for this clone. This chain's CDR3 is CASRPVREFAGANVLTF. CDR3 coding DNA: TGTGCCAGTAGGCCCGTGAGGGAGTTCGCTGGGGCCAACGTCCTGACTTTC. This chain joins TRBV19 and TRBJ2-6; TRBD2 is a possible D gene (5 bases). This CDR3 has 17 amino acids. V shed 6 bases and J shed 2 bases, with 17 bases lying between them. Per germline, CDR1 LNHDA and CDR2 SQIVND (reference sequence).

This clone has just a few counts. The chain is built from TRBV6-6 and TRBJ2-7; 11 positions match TRBD2. Trimming cost V 6 bases and J 1 base; bases outside gene matches: 2. The CDR3 runs 14 residues. In germline, CDR1 is MNHNY, CDR2 SVGAGI (reference sequence). CDR3 DNA: TGTGCCAGCAGGTTAGCGGGAGGGTCCTACGAGCAGTACTTC. Residues: CASRLAGGSYEQYF.

Only a few counts were recorded for this clone. The chain uses TRBV4-1 and TRBJ2-7; D not certain. The ends were cut back, 2 bases at V and 4 bases at J, with 12 bases in the middle. The length of the CDR3 is 14 residues. Germline lookup yields CDR1 MGHRA and CDR2 YSYEKL. The DNA of the CDR3 is TGCGCCAGCAGCCAAACCGTTGGGGTTTACGAGCAGTACTTC. Protein sequence: CASSQTVGVYEQYF.

This clone appeared a few times. This CDR3 is also generated by other DNA sequences in the sample. This chain uses TRBV2 with TRBJ2-7; D call uncertain. CDR1 is SNHLY and CDR2 is FYNNEI in the germline V gene. Trimming shortened V by 0 bases and J by 3 bases, and 3 bases separated the two germline ends. The CDR3 has 12 residues. CDR3: CASSEAGYEQYF. The DNA for the CDR3 is TGTGCCAGCAGTGAAGCCGGCTACGAGCAGTACTTC.

The chain couples TRBV4-1 to TRBJ2-1, with TRBD2 identical over 9 bases. V lost 1 base to trimming and J lost 0 bases; unmatched junction nucleotides: 1. CDR1 is MGHRA and CDR2 is YSYEKL in the germline V gene. CDR3 size: 16 residues. The CDR3 loop is CASSQGSGSSYNEQFF. CDR3 coding DNA: TGCGCCAGCAGCCAAGGTAGCGGGAGCTCCTACAATGAGCAGTTCTTC.

The V gene is TRBV6-6, the J gene TRBJ1-2; D is uncertain. The length of the CDR3 is 14 residues. Germline CDR1 reads MNHNY; CDR2 reads SVGAGI (reference sequence). V lost 4 bases and J 4 bases, leaving 13 bases between the germline ends. The CDR3, as DNA: TGTGCCAGCAGTTGGAGGCCTGCGGTCTATGGCTACACCTTC. This gives the protein CASSWRPAVYGYTF.

This clone was counted between two and nine times. The J gene is TRBJ2-7, the V gene TRBV5-6, with D possibly matching TRBD1 (6 bases). The CDR3 sequence is 13 residues long. V gave up 2 bases and J gave up 4 bases, with 10 bases separating them. Germline-derived CDR1 and CDR2 are SGHDT and YYEEEE. CDR3 sequence reads: CASSFRDTYEQYF. Written as DNA, the CDR3 is TGTGCCAGCAGCTTCCGGGACACTTACGAGCAGTACTTC.

This chain uses TRBV7-9 with TRBJ2-1; 9 nucleotides match TRBD2. The germline V gene encodes CDR1 SEHNR and CDR2 FQNEAQ (reference sequence). V shed 5 bases, J shed 1 base, and the junction held 6 bases outside the gene matches. The CDR3 extends over 16 amino acids. CDR3 nucleotides: TGTGCCAGCAGCCCCTATAGCGGGAGATCCTACAATGAGCAGTTCTTC. Protein product: CASSPYSGRSYNEQFF.

This clone was observed a few times. The rearrangement joins TRBV7-9 to TRBJ2-6; D is unclear. This CDR3 contains 16 residues. Germline lookup yields CDR1 SEHNR and CDR2 FQNEAQ (reference sequence). V gave up 5 bases and J gave up 2 bases, with 13 bases separating them. CDR3 sequence reads: CASSPFGAAGANVLTF. CDR3 sequence (DNA): TGTGCCAGCAGCCCCTTCGGCGCGGCTGGGGCCAACGTCCTGACTTTC.

The chain has TRBV28 and TRBJ1-1; D not certain. The germline CDR1 and CDR2 sequences are MDHEN and SYDVKM. Trimming took 4 bases from V and 9 from J, leaving 18 bases between them. This CDR3 region has 14 residues. CDR3 DNA sequence: TGTGCCAGCAGTTACCCCCCCCCGAGCGGAAAAGCTTTCTTT. Translating it yields CASSYPPPSGKAFF.

The V call is TRBV2, the J call TRBJ2-1; 9 bases agree with TRBD1. The CDR3 is made up of 14 amino acids. Germline assignment: CDR1 SNHLY and CDR2 FYNNEI. V dropped 7 bases and J dropped 0; count of bases not matched to a gene: 1. In nucleotides, the CDR3 is TGTGCCAGCACGGACAGGGGCTCCTACAATGAGCAGTTCTTC. Amino acid sequence: CASTDRGSYNEQFF.

This rearrangement joins TRBV6-6 to TRBJ1-4, with D uncertain. The CDR3 contains 14 residues. The ends were cut back, 2 bases at V and 6 bases at J, with 10 bases in the middle. From germline, CDR1 is MNHNY and CDR2 SVGAGI (reference sequence). For the CDR3, the DNA is TGTGCCAGCAGTTACCGATGGGTAGATGAAAAACTGTTTTTT. This codes for CASSYRWVDEKLFF.

This clone turned up a few times. V gene TRBV29-1 combines with J gene TRBJ2-3; 11 positions match TRBD2. The J segment lost 4 bases and the V segment lost 4 bases, leaving 4 bases of the junction unmatched. This CDR3 contains 14 residues. The germline gives CDR1 SQVTM, CDR2 ANQGSEA. In nucleotides, the CDR3 is TGCAGCGTTGGATTACTAGCGGGAGCAGATACGCAGTATTTT. Its protein is CSVGLLAGADTQYF.

Only a few counts were recorded for this clone. V and J are TRBV11-2 and TRBJ2-5, with D unclear. Germline V gene lookup returns CDR1 SGHAT and CDR2 FQNNGV. This CDR3 has 12 amino acids. V shed 2 bases and J shed 4 bases, with 5 bases lying between them. As DNA, the CDR3 is TGTGCCAGCAGCTTATTGTTAGAGACCCAGTACTTC. The encoded protein is CASSLLLETQYF.